This entry features one T cell receptor (beta chain) sequence. The germline V and J ends were trimmed by 4 bases and 1 base, with 4 bases remaining between them. This CDR3 region has 12 residues. From germline, CDR1 is SGHAT and CDR2 FQDESV (reference sequence). These data come from a study of T cell clonotyping in hematopoietic cell transplantation. This table comes from immunoSEQ multiplex PCR, and its TCRdb copy is limited to in-frame clones, with some not included. The sample has 65,000 to 75,000 clones; about 94% are singletons. Sequences were obtained from peripheral blood mononuclear cells. The clonotype originates from a man aged 45-60 years in good health. Some clones in this sample may be carry-over from other donors' samples. The J gene is TRBJ1-1, the V gene TRBV11-1; no firm D call. The CDR3 here is CASSSRNTEAFF. The DNA for the CDR3 is TGTGCCAGCAGCTCCCGGAACACTGAAGCTTTCTTT.